This T cell receptor (beta chain) was observed in a study of T-cell memory formation after mild COVID-19. In TCRdb, the 5' RACE reads were re-called with MiXCR into one record per CDR3 protein. Of about 190,000 distinct CDR3 sequences in the sample, about 10% were seen once. Findings and caveats of the study: Contracting clones from day 15 to 85 had balanced CD4/CD8; later expanders favoured CD4+. For contracting clones, CD4+ ones sat mainly in CM and EM, CD8+ in EMRA.

Trimming removed 6 bases at V and 3 bases at J, with 12 bases between. The germline V gene encodes CDR1 MNHNS and CDR2 SASEGT. This CDR3 comprises 13 residues. This clonotype was seen only a few times. Its antigen is still unknown. This chain connects TRBV6-1 to TRBJ2-7, with D perhaps matching TRBD1 (6 bases). The TCR comes from a young man who had mild COVID-19 (a few samples of this study predate the infection). Cell type and time point are not known. Material for sequencing was PBMCs or a T cell subset sorted from them (not recorded which). The CDR3 DNA is TGTGCCAGCAGAACGGGACACGGCTACGAGCAGTACTTC. Protein: CASRTGHGYEQYF.